Shown below are 12 T cell receptor beta chains from a single sample sequenced in a study of radiation and T cells in renal cell carcinoma. Time point described: baseline pretreatment blood. As for treatment: 15 Gy SBRT to primary tumor, nephrectomy 4 weeks later. TCRdb keeps only in-frame clones here, not all; method: immunoSEQ multiplex PCR. The sample has 85,000 to 100,000 clones; approximately 86% are singletons. The sequencing here drew on blood, taken from a patient whose treatment included radiotherapy and nephrectomy. The receptors here all came from a man aged 50 to 60 with renal cell carcinoma.

The chain joins TRBV6-5 to TRBJ2-7; 8 positions match TRBD2. This CDR3 comprises 15 residues. Germline V gene lookup returns CDR1 MNHEY and CDR2 SVGAGI. V lost 2 bases, J lost 1 base, and 4 bases stayed unmatched. The CDR3 bases are TGTGCCAGCAGTTACCTTAGCGGGGAATCCTACGAGCAGTACTTC. This translates into CASSYLSGESYEQYF.

The chain couples TRBV9 to TRBJ2-2; D might be TRBD1 (6 bases). There are 15 residues in the CDR3. Germline-derived CDR1 and CDR2 are SGDLS and YYNGEE. Trimming took 3 bases from V and 3 from J, leaving 12 bases between them. The CDR3 DNA is TGTGCCAGCAGCGCGGGACACAGAGACACCGGGGAGCTGTTTTTT. Its translation: CASSAGHRDTGELFF.

This sequence joins TRBV6-5 and TRBJ2-7; D may be TRBD1 or TRBD2 (5 bases each). Germline lookup yields CDR1 MNHEY and CDR2 SVGAGI. The CDR3 has 14 residues. V lost 5 bases, J lost 3 bases, and 14 bases lay in between. Here the CDR3 DNA reads TGTGCCAGCAGTCCCACCGGGGCTAGCTACGAGCAGTACTTC. Its protein is CASSPTGASYEQYF.

This rearrangement joins TRBV29-1 to TRBJ2-3; D perhaps matches TRBD1 (5 bases). From germline, CDR1 is SQVTM and CDR2 ANQGSEA. Trimming shortened V by 5 bases and J by 4 bases, and 13 bases separated the two germline ends. CDR3 length: 13 amino acids. The CDR3 sequence is CSVNRGWADTQYF. Written as DNA, the CDR3 is TGCAGCGTTAATAGGGGTTGGGCAGATACGCAGTATTTT.

The J gene is TRBJ2-3, the V gene TRBV5-1; D perhaps matches TRBD1 (5 bases). This CDR3 has 15 residues. CDR1 is SGHRS and CDR2 is YFSETQ in the germline V gene. The V end was cut by 0 bases, the J end by 4 bases, with 12 bases between. This CDR3 is CASSLVQGRADTQYF. The CDR3 coding sequence is TGCGCCAGCAGCTTGGTTCAGGGCAGGGCAGATACGCAGTATTTT.

The V call is TRBV6-5, the J call TRBJ1-1; 9 bases fit TRBD1. CDR3 size: 12 residues. The germline CDR1 and CDR2 sequences are MNHEY and SVGAGI. Trimming at V came to 6 bases and at J to 9 bases, leaving 5 bases not matched to a gene. In DNA, the CDR3 is TGTGCCAGCAGCCCGGACAGGGGAAAAGCTTTCTTT. As protein: CASSPDRGKAFF.

V is TRBV29-1 and J is TRBJ1-2, with D possibly being TRBD1 (5 bases). The CDR3 runs 14 residues. CDR1 is SQVTM and CDR2 is ANQGSEA in the germline V gene. The ends were cut back, 4 bases at V and 0 bases at J, with 12 bases in the middle. CDR3 protein: CSVGGWDANYGYTF. CDR3 coding DNA: TGCAGCGTTGGCGGGTGGGACGCTAACTATGGCTACACCTTC.

V usage is TRBV7-2 and J usage is TRBJ2-6, with D perhaps TRBD2 (5 bases). Trimming pared 5 bases from V and 0 bases from J, leaving 11 bases between. This CDR3 has 16 amino acids. CDR1 and CDR2 from the germline V gene are SGHTA and FQGNSA. The CDR3 spells CASSRTARSGANVLTF. CDR3 nucleotides: TGTGCCAGCAGCAGGACTGCACGCTCTGGGGCCAACGTCCTGACTTTC.

The V call is TRBV30, the J call TRBJ1-1, with D possibly TRBD1 on 5 matching bases. The CDR3 length is 12 residues. CDR1 and CDR2 (germline): GTSNPN, SVGIG (reference sequence). V was trimmed by 2 bases and J by 8 bases, leaving 12 bases between them. The CDR3 loop is CAWSFQGIEAFF. The CDR3 bases are TGTGCCTGGAGTTTCCAGGGAATCGAAGCTTTCTTT.

The chain couples TRBV7-6 to TRBJ2-7, with D hard to call. Trimming cost V 0 bases and J 3 bases, with 12 bases left between them. This CDR3 comprises 15 residues. From germline, CDR1 is SGHVS and CDR2 FNYEAQ. The CDR3 reads CASSLANSLGYEQYF. DNA for the CDR3: TGTGCCAGCAGCTTAGCGAACAGCCTAGGCTACGAGCAGTACTTC.

This clone was recorded only once. The chain joins TRBV2 to TRBJ2-2; D perhaps matches TRBD2 (7 bases). CDR1 and CDR2 from the germline V gene are SNHLY and FYNNEI. CDR3 size: 16 residues. V dropped 0 bases and J dropped 4 bases, with 12 bases sitting between them. Here the CDR3 reads CASSEARGAITGELFF. CDR3 DNA: TGTGCCAGCAGTGAAGCTCGGGGGGCGATCACCGGGGAGCTGTTTTTT.

The genes are TRBV12-1 and TRBJ1-1; the DNA was not used to check the table's D call, TRBD1. TRBV12-1 is a pseudogene. The CDR3 is made up of 16 amino acids. CDR3 nucleotides: TGTGCCAGCAGCTTCCAGGAACCCAGATTGAACACTGAAGCTTTCTTT. Residues: CASSFQEPRLNTEAFF.